Below are 30 T cell receptor beta chains sequenced from a single sample in a study of tumor-infiltrating lymphocytes in primary liver carcinoma. From roughly 20-30 mg of unsorted bulk tissue, DNA and RNA were co-extracted together. A constant-region primer primed TCR beta cDNA synthesis from 400 to 600 ng of total RNA. Three rounds of nested multiplex PCR with slightly modified ARM-PCR produced TCR beta libraries. TRBV1-TRBV30 forward primers paired with a C-beta reverse primer were used in the first two PCR rounds, which ran approximately 11 cycles each. TCRdb re-derived calls from the multiplex PCR reads in MiXCR, one entry per CDR3 protein. The table has 90,000 to 100,000 distinct CDR3 sequences, 55% to 75% seen once. Sequencing was done on a sample of liver tumor tissue from sampling region 5. Subset: tumor region T5, tumor centre. Receptor source: a woman aged 60-70 years with primary liver carcinoma and hepatitis B virus infection.

The chain recombines TRBV6-6 with TRBJ2-3; 10 bases match TRBD2. Unmatched junction bases numbered 14, after V lost 7 bases and J lost 1 base. This CDR3 has 18 amino acids. Germline values: CDR1 MNHNY, CDR2 SVGAGI (reference sequence). The DNA of the CDR3 is TGTGCCAGCAATAAAGCGGGAGGGGCCATCTTTGGCACAGATACGCAGTATTTT. Its translation is CASNKAGGAIFGTDTQYF.

The chain combines TRBV11-1 with TRBJ2-3; D unclear. V was pared by 4 bases and J by 6 bases, with 26 bases between. The CDR3 runs to 18 residues. Germline-derived CDR1 and CDR2 are SGHAT and FQDESV (reference sequence). The CDR3 sequence is CASSSRTGLDSTTDTQYF. DNA of the CDR3: TGTGCCAGCAGCTCACGGACCGGGCTCGACTCTACCACGGATACGCAGTATTTT.

V usage is TRBV4-2 and J usage is TRBJ2-3; D not resolved. The DNA end is more similar to TRBJ1-5, so the J call may be wrong. Per germline, CDR1 LGHNA and CDR2 YNFKEQ. The CDR3 has 15 residues. CDR3 nucleotide sequence: TGTGCCAGAAGCGGACTAGCGGGAGTGGGAGATACGCAGCATTTT. This gives the protein CARSGLAGVGDTQHF.

For this clonotype: A single base separates this from a much larger clone, so it may be a read error. The rearrangement joins TRBV30 to TRBJ1-2; D is unclear. Germline CDR1 GTSNPN, CDR2 SVGIG (reference sequence). Trimming took 0 bases from V and 7 from J, leaving 12 bases between them. The CDR3 is made up of 13 amino acids. CDR3 DNA sequence: TGTGCCTGGAGTGTAGTACTTGACACTGGCTACACCTTC. This sequence encodes CAWSVVLDTGYTF.

About this clonotype: This is likely a read error, given that the CDR3 carries no conserved phenylalanine or tryptophan at its end. This chain links TRBV6-5 with TRBJ2-7; 8 nucleotides line up with TRBD2. The CDR3 is made up of 15 amino acids. CDR1 and CDR2 (germline): MNHEY, SVGAGI. For the CDR3, the DNA is TGTGCCAGCAGCAAAACTAGCGGAAGCTCCTATGAGCAGTACATC. This translates into CASSKTSGSSYEQYI.

This clonotype was observed many times. The J gene is TRBJ2-2, the V gene TRBV29-1, with D perhaps matching TRBD1 (6 bases). The CDR3 totals 13 residues. Germline CDR1 and CDR2: SQVTM and ANQGSEA. Trimming stripped 5 bases from V and 4 bases from J, with 11 bases between. The CDR3 region is CSVRGQSTGELFF. DNA of the CDR3: TGCAGCGTTAGAGGACAGTCCACCGGGGAGCTGTTTTTT.

There are a few counts of this clonotype. The chain uses TRBV11-3 and TRBJ1-1, with no clear D. The germline CDR1 and CDR2 sequences are SGHNT and YENEEA. V was clipped by 6 bases and J by 7 bases, with 15 bases between them. The CDR3 extends over 13 amino acids. CDR3 protein: CASSSRRRHEAFF. CDR3 DNA: TGTGCCAGCAGTTCACGACGGAGGCATGAAGCTTTCTTT.

Of note for this clonotype: Since no conserved phenylalanine or tryptophan closes the CDR3, a read error is the likely cause. The gene calls are TRBV11-2 and TRBJ2-7, with D maybe TRBD2 (6 bases). Between the trimmed V and J ends, which lost 5 bases and 1 base, there was a span of 15 bases. CDR3 length: 15 residues. Looked up from germline, CDR1 is SGHAT and CDR2 is FQNNGV. The CDR3 DNA follows: TGTGCCAGCAGCGGTGCGGGACTGCTATCCTACGAGCAGTACCTC. Translating gives CASSGAGLLSYEQYL.

This clonotype is a singleton in its sample. The CDR3 does not close with the conserved phenylalanine or tryptophan, likely indicating a read error. The chain is built from TRBV5-6 and TRBJ1-2, with D possibly TRBD1 on 5 matching bases. Trimming left V 5 bases short and J 8 bases short, with 16 bases between. CDR1 and CDR2 (germline): SGHDT, YYEEEE. The CDR3 is 13 amino acids. CDR3: CASSPPGDWGYTV. The CDR3 DNA reads as TGTGCCAGCAGTCCCCCGGGGGATTGGGGCTACACCGTC.

On this clonotype itself: Its ends do not fully match the called genes, so a read error is possible. The J gene is TRBJ2-5, the V gene TRBV29-1, with 8 bases lining up with TRBD1. The CDR3 covers 14 residues. Germline CDR1 reads SQVTM; CDR2 reads ANQGSEA. DNA for the CDR3: TGCAGCACCACGAGGCCCGACAGGGGTGAGACCCAGCGCTTC. It encodes CSTTRPDRGETQRF.

As for this clonotype: The junction differs from germline at one of its ends, possibly a read error. This sequence joins TRBV12-3 or TRBV12-4 and TRBJ1-5; 9 nucleotides align to TRBD1. The CDR3 is 15 amino acids. The CDR3 region has the DNA TGCGCCAGCAGTTTAGTGGGACAGGGCGGTCAGTCCCAGCATTTT. It is translated as CASSLVGQGGQSQHF.

On this clonotype: At one end the junction does not follow the germline gene, possibly because of a read error. The J gene is TRBJ1-5, the V gene TRBV12-3 or TRBV12-4; 7 nucleotides match TRBD1. The CDR3 is made up of 15 amino acids. CDR3 bases: TGTGCCATCAGTCCCCTGTCCGGCGGGGGACAGCCCCAGCACTTT. It specifies CAISPLSGGGQPQHF.

About this clonotype: A read error is possible here, since a much larger clone lies one base away. The chain links TRBV4-1 to TRBJ2-6, with TRBD1 matching 7 bases. Germline V gene sequence: CDR1 MGHRA, CDR2 YSYEKL. This CDR3 comprises 17 residues. In nucleotides, the CDR3 is TGCGCCAGCAACCAAGACAGGGACGGGTCTGGGGCCAACGTCCTGACTTTC. Translating it yields CASNQDRDGSGANVLTF.

A note on this clonotype: The conserved phenylalanine or tryptophan is not found at the CDR3 terminus, so this likely reflects a read error. V usage is TRBV5-1 and J usage is TRBJ2-3; D is undetermined. Per germline, CDR1 SGHRS and CDR2 YFSETQ. This CDR3 contains 17 residues. In nucleotides, the CDR3 is TGCACCAGCTGTTTGCGGCCGGAGATGAGTGGCTCAGATACGCAGTATTCT. This sequence encodes CTSCLRPEMSGSDTQYS.

This clonotype has just one count. This may be a read error: a much more frequent sequence differs by one nucleotide. V and J are TRBV21-1 and TRBJ2-2; the table's D call, TRBD1, was not checked against the DNA. TRBV21-1 is a documented pseudogene. CDR3 length: 16 residues. The CDR3 DNA reads TGTGCCAGCAGCAAAGCATGGCCAGGGATTTGGTGGGAGCTGTTTTTT. This gives the protein CASSKAWPGIWWELFF.

In its sample, this clonotype was seen many times. The rearrangement links TRBV29-1 to TRBJ1-1; tentatively, D is TRBD1 (5 bases). The CDR3 totals 15 residues. Germline V gene data show CDR1 as SQVTM and CDR2 as ANQGSEA. V was shortened by 6 bases and J by 4 bases, with 21 bases between the two germline ends. CDR3 nucleotide sequence: TGCAGCGTAGTTGGGACCCCCACGAGAGGCACTGAAGCTTTCTTT. Its protein product is CSVVGTPTRGTEAFF.

V usage is TRBV11-2 and J usage is TRBJ2-3; TRBD1 is a possible D gene (5 bases). The CDR3 is 14 amino acids. Per the germline V gene, CDR1 is SGHAT and CDR2 is FQNNGV. The V gene lost 5 bases and the J gene lost 15 bases, with 24 bases spanning the gap. The CDR3 region is CASSMGHPTDMHYF. Written as DNA, the CDR3 is TGTGCCAGCAGCATGGGGCATCCCACAGATATGCACTATTTT.

In regard to this clonotype: One end of the junction fails to match germline, which may point to a read error. The J gene is TRBJ1-5, the V gene TRBV10-3; TRBD1 matches 9 bases. The CDR3 is made up of 16 amino acids. Germline V CDR1 and CDR2: ENHRY, SYGVKD. For the CDR3, the DNA is TGTGCCGTCAGTGAGGCACAGGGGGCCGGCAATCAGCCCCAGCATTTT. The encoded protein is CAVSEAQGAGNQPQHF.

This clonotype was counted at least ten times. This chain connects TRBV12-3 or TRBV12-4 to TRBJ1-1, with D perhaps matching TRBD1 (5 bases). The CDR3 spans 13 residues. Trimming cost V 7 bases and J 1 base, with 10 bases left between them. The CDR3: CASNSGPNTEAFF. DNA of the CDR3: TGTGCCAGCAATTCGGGGCCGAACACTGAAGCTTTCTTT.

The CDR3 is CASGSYRVETQYF. The CDR3 bases are TGTGCCAGCGGAAGCTATCGGGTAGAGACCCAGTACTTC. V is TRBV6-1 and J is TRBJ2-5; no firm D call. This CDR3 comprises 13 residues. Per germline, CDR1 MNHNS and CDR2 SASEGT. V was pared by 8 bases and J by 4 bases, with 14 bases between.

For this clonotype: Relative to the germline gene, one junction end is altered; a read error may explain this. The chain has TRBV5-6 and TRBJ2-2, with a tentative D call TRBD1 (5 bases). The CDR3 is made up of 14 amino acids. Germline V CDR1 and CDR2: SGHDT, YYEEEE. The CDR3 DNA reads as TGTGCCAACAGCTCAGGGATGGGGACCGGGGAGCTGTTTTTT. Encoded protein: CANSSGMGTGELFF.

With respect to this clonotype: This sequence may be a read error, since a much larger clone differs from it by one base. V gene TRBV7-8 combines with J gene TRBJ1-5, with D uncertain. This CDR3 has 17 residues. The germline V and J ends were trimmed by 7 bases and 6 bases, with 25 bases remaining between them. Germline lookup yields CDR1 SGHVS and CDR2 FQNEAQ. The CDR3 spells CASTKTSKTPRGQPQHF. DNA for the CDR3: TGTGCCAGCACCAAAACGTCCAAAACTCCGCGGGGTCAGCCCCAGCATTTT.

This clonotype was recorded only once. One end of the junction does not line up with germline, which may come from a read error. V is TRBV24-1 and J is TRBJ2-2, with unresolved D. The CDR3 length is 14 residues. The germline gives CDR1 KGHDR, CDR2 SFDVKD. CDR3 in amino acids: CVTASRGLTGELFF. CDR3 in DNA: TGTGTCACCGCCTCGAGAGGTCTCACCGGGGAGCTGTTTTTT.

Turning to this clonotype: One junction end disagrees with the germline gene, perhaps due to a read error. The chain recombines TRBV6-6 with TRBJ2-7; 13 nucleotides align to TRBD2. The CDR3 contains 15 residues. The germline V gene encodes CDR1 MNHNY and CDR2 SVGAGI (reference sequence). Here the CDR3 DNA reads TGTGGCAGTGAAGAGGGACTAGCGGGACCCTACGGGCAGTACTTC. Translated: CGSEEGLAGPYGQYF.

The chain joins TRBV28 to TRBJ2-7; D is possibly TRBD2 (6 bases). CDR3 length: 17 residues. Germline lookup yields CDR1 MDHEN and CDR2 SYDVKM. V lost 5 bases, J lost 6 bases, and 26 bases lay in between. The CDR3 spells CASSLSGMGGRGLEQYF. The DNA for the CDR3 is TGTGCCAGCAGTCTATCCGGCATGGGGGGAAGGGGCCTCGAGCAGTACTTC.

This clonotype was observed once. The chain is built from TRBV11-1 and TRBJ2-1, with unresolved D. Germline V gene sequence: CDR1 SGHAT, CDR2 FQDESV (reference sequence). V lost 0 bases and J lost 7, with 16 bases in between. The CDR3 is 16 amino acids. The CDR3 DNA reads TGTGCCAGCAGCTTAGCCGAGAAAATTTCCTGGAATGAGCAGTTCTTC. It encodes CASSLAEKISWNEQFF.

As regards this clonotype: The junction does not match germline at one end; this may be a read error. The V and J genes are TRBV11-3 and TRBJ1-1; D may be TRBD1 (5 bases). This CDR3 contains 14 residues. Per germline, CDR1 SGHNT and CDR2 YENEEA. Here the CDR3 reads CASSFGTANIEAFF. CDR3 DNA sequence: TGTGCCAGCAGCTTCGGGACTGCGAACATTGAAGCTTTCTTT. Full variable domain (rest looked up from reference TRBV11-3 and TRBJ1-1): EAGVVQSPRYKIIEKKQPVAFWCNPISGHNTLYWYLQNLGQGPELLIRYENEEAVDDSQLPKDRFSAERLKGVDSTLKIQPAELGDSAVYLCASSFGTANIEAFFGQGTRLTVV.

The count of this clonotype is one. An end of the junction does not agree with germline; a read error may underlie this. This chain links TRBV11-2 with TRBJ2-1; TRBD2 aligns across 8 bases. CDR3 size: 14 residues. Germline CDR1 reads SGHAT; CDR2 reads FQNNGV. The CDR3 DNA sequence: TGTGTCAGCAGCCTCAGCGGGAGCCGCAATGGGCAGTTCTTC. Translating gives CVSSLSGSRNGQFF. Based on the CDR3 plus reference TRBV11-2 and TRBJ2-1, the full variable domain is EAGVAQSPRYKIIEKRQSVAFWCNPISGHATLYWYQQILGQGPKLLIQFQNNGVVDDSQLPKDRFSAERLKGVDSTLKIQPAKLEDSAVYLCVSSLSGSRNGQFFGPGTRLTVL.

Note on this clonotype: The junction does not match germline at one end; this may be a read error. This chain connects TRBV4-1 to TRBJ1-5; no clear D gene. The V gene's germline CDR1 is MGHRA and CDR2 YSYEKL. There are 15 residues in the CDR3. The CDR3 nucleotides read TGCGCCGGCAGCCAAGCGATGAGGCTAAATCAGCCCCAGCATTTC. This sequence encodes CAGSQAMRLNQPQHF.

Details on this clonotype: This sequence may be a read error, since a much larger clone differs from it by one base. The chain combines TRBV28 with TRBJ1-1, with 7 nucleotides matching TRBD1. Trimming cost V 6 bases and J 3 bases; bases outside gene matches: 10. The CDR3 totals 15 residues. Looked up from germline, CDR1 is MDHEN and CDR2 is SYDVKM. The CDR3 sequence is CASSRTGTVDTEAFF. CDR3 in DNA: TGTGCCAGCAGCCGCACGGGGACAGTTGACACTGAAGCTTTCTTT.